What follows are 7 T cell receptor beta chains derived from one specimen sequenced in a study of cytomegalovirus exposure and HLA in healthy donors. The PCR employed 60 Vbeta primers together with 13 Jbeta primers. The repertoire was sequenced with immunoSEQ multiplex PCR; TCRdb's copy has only in-frame clones and lacks some. This table has around 150,000 clones, around 80% appearing once. The sequencing sample was made of PBMCs. These receptors all come from a man between 18 and 29 years old in good health and CMV-seropositive.

The chain employs TRBV4-1 and TRBJ2-3; 16 bases line up with TRBD2. This CDR3 comprises 16 residues. Trimming at V came to 4 bases and at J to 4 bases, leaving 2 bases not matched to a gene. CDR1 MGHRA and CDR2 YSYEKL come from the germline V gene. This chain's CDR3 is CASSRGLAGGADTQYF. CDR3 sequence (DNA): TGCGCCAGCAGCCGGGGACTAGCGGGAGGGGCAGATACGCAGTATTTT.

This clone was observed once. V gene TRBV28 combines with J gene TRBJ2-7; 9 positions agree with TRBD2. CDR1 and CDR2 from the germline V gene are MDHEN and SYDVKM. This CDR3 region has 16 residues. V shed 3 bases, J shed 5 bases, and the junction held 11 bases outside the gene matches. The CDR3 protein is CASSFVAGVFNHEQYF. The DNA for the CDR3 is TGTGCCAGCAGTTTTGTAGCGGGAGTCTTTAACCACGAGCAGTACTTC.

CDR3 nucleotide sequence: TGCGCCAGCAGCCAAAGTGGGAGATACGAGCAGTACTTC. Translating it yields CASSQSGRYEQYF. The chain combines TRBV4-1 with TRBJ2-7; tentative D call: TRBD2 (5 bases). The V and J ends lost 2 bases and 4 bases respectively, with 9 bases between them. The germline CDR1 and CDR2 sequences are MGHRA and YSYEKL. The CDR3 spans 13 residues.

This chain joins TRBV5-1 and TRBJ1-2, with D possibly TRBD1 on 6 matching bases. The germline gives CDR1 SGHRS, CDR2 YFSETQ. This CDR3 comprises 13 residues. Trimming removed 5 bases from V and 8 bases from J, with 16 bases in between. DNA for the CDR3: TGCGCCAGCAGTCCCGGGACATGGGCCGGCTACACCTTC. This gives the protein CASSPGTWAGYTF.

Points on this clone: One junction end disagrees with the germline gene, perhaps due to a read error. This chain uses TRBV7-9 with TRBJ1-2, with 7 bases aligning to TRBD1. The CDR3 has 14 residues. Germline V gene data show CDR1 as SEHNR and CDR2 as FQNEAQ (reference sequence). This CDR3 is CSSSLGQGVSGYTF. The CDR3 coding sequence is TGTTCCAGCAGCTTAGGTCAGGGGGTCAGTGGCTACACCTTC. The full variable domain, rest sourced from reference TRBV7-9 and TRBJ1-2, is DTGVSQNPRHKITKRGQNVTFRCDPISEHNRLYWYRQTLGQGPEFLTYFQNEAQLEKSRLLSDRFSAERPKGSFSTLEIQRTEQGDSAMYLCSSSLGQGVSGYTFGSGTRLTVV.

The CDR3 DNA reads as TGCGCCAGCTCAATCGGGAACTCCTACGAGCAGTACTTC. Its protein product is CASSIGNSYEQYF. The rearrangement joins TRBV23-1 to TRBJ2-7; weak D call: TRBD2 (5 bases). TRBV23-1 falls under the ORF class, with uncertain function. The CDR3 consists of 13 residues. The germline V and J ends were trimmed by 8 bases and 0 bases, with 11 bases remaining between them.

CDR3 coding DNA: TGTGCCAGCAGTACCCCGGACAGGGGGCCTTCCTACGAGCAGTACTTC. Translating gives CASSTPDRGPSYEQYF. The chain has TRBV25-1 and TRBJ2-5, with TRBD1 identical over 11 bases. The assigned J gene may be wrong: the sequence end matches TRBJ2-7 better. From germline, CDR1 is MGHDK and CDR2 SYGVNS. The CDR3 extends over 16 amino acids.